There are a few counts of the clone carrying this TCR beta chain. Its antigen remains unknown. Patients underwent thyroid surgery, and none had received any treatment before it. These data are taken from a study of metastatic and nonmetastatic thyroid tumors. Study conclusions and caveats: In blood and tumor, TCR beta diversity was reportedly significantly higher in malignant thyroid tumors than in benign nodules.

TCRdb re-analyzed the PCR reads using MiXCR. This sample carries roughly 53,000 clones, roughly 22% of them seen once, and the ten largest clones take 3.5% to 5%. The clonotype was recovered from a female donor with papillary thyroid cancer or a benign thyroid nodule (not recorded which). Some clones in this sample may be carry-over from other donors' samples. The sample comprised blood.

CDR3 nucleotides: TGTGCCAGTAGACTAAAGGGGGCAACCAAAAACATTCAGTACTTC. Translated: CASRLKGATKNIQYF. The V call is TRBV6-2 or TRBV6-3, the J call TRBJ2-4, with 7 bases lining up with TRBD1. V shed 9 bases, J shed 2 bases, and the junction held 10 bases outside the gene matches. The V gene's germline CDR1 is MNHEY and CDR2 SVGEGT. CDR3 length: 15 residues.